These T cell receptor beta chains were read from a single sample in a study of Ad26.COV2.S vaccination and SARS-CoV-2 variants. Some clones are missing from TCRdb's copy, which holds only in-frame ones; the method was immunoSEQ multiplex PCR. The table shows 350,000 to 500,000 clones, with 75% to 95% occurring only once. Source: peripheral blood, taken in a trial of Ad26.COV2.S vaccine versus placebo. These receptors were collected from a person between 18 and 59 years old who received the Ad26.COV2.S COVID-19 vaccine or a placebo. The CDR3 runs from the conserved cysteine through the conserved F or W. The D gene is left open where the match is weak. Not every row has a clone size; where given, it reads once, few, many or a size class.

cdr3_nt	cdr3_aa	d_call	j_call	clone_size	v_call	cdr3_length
TGTGCCATCAGTGAGCGGGACCTCGTGGGACTAGCGGGAGCAGAGACCCAGTACTTC	CAISERDLVGLAGAETQYF	TRBD2	TRBJ2-5	.	TRBV10-3	19
TGTGCCAGCAGCTTACCGACTAGCTCCGACCAAGAGACCCAGTACTTC	CASSLPTSSDQETQYF	TRBD2	TRBJ2-5	.	TRBV7-9	16
TGTGCCAGCAGCTACGGACAGGGGATGTCTGGGGCCAACGTCCTGACTTTC	CASSYGQGMSGANVLTF	TRBD1	TRBJ2-6	.	TRBV5-4	17
TGTGCCAGCAGTTTAGTTGGCAGTAATCAGCCCCAGCATTTT	CASSLVGSNQPQHF	.	TRBJ1-5	.	TRBV27	14
TGTGCCAGCAGCTTTGGAGGGGCGGTTGACACCGGGGAGCTGTTTTTT	CASSFGGAVDTGELFF	.	TRBJ2-2	.	TRBV5-4	16
TGTGCCAGTACTATTCAGGGGACGAACACCGGGGAGCTGTTTTTT	CASTIQGTNTGELFF	.	TRBJ2-2	.	TRBV19	15
TGTGCCAGCAGCTTAGCGGGGCCCGGGGACACCATATATTTT	CASSLAGPGDTIYF	.	TRBJ1-3	.	TRBV7-9	14
TGCGCCAGCAGTGAGTCGTGGGGGAGCAATGAGCAGTTCTTC	CASSESWGSNEQFF	.	TRBJ2-1	.	TRBV10-1	14
TGTGCCAGCTCACCACCGCCGGACCACAATGAGCAGTTCTTC	CASSPPPDHNEQFF	.	TRBJ2-1	.	TRBV18	14
TGTGCCAGCAGCTCGGGCCCCGGGTACCGCGAGCAGTACTTC	CASSSGPGYREQYF	.	TRBJ2-7	.	TRBV7-2	14
TGTGCCAGCACCACGGGCCCCGGCACTGAAGCTTTCTTT	CASTTGPGTEAFF	.	TRBJ1-1	.	TRBV6-5	13
TGTGCCAGCAGCGACGGGTGGGACAGGCGTTACGAGCAGTACTTC	CASSDGWDRRYEQYF	TRBD1	TRBJ2-7	once	TRBV6-5	15
TGTGCCAGCGGACCAACCCATTCACAGGGACGTGGCGGGACAACCTACAATGAGCAGTTCTTC	CASGPTHSQGRGGTTYNEQFF	.	TRBJ2-1	.	TRBV3-1/TRBV3-2	21
TGCGCCAGCAGTGAGCCCCTTGACCCGGGACAGGGGAAGAATGAGCAGTTCTTC	CASSEPLDPGQGKNEQFF	TRBD1	TRBJ2-1	few	TRBV10-1	18
TGCAGCGTTGAAAGATACGGACTAGCGGGAGACGAGCAGTACTTC	CSVERYGLAGDEQYF	TRBD2	TRBJ2-7	.	TRBV29-1	15
TGTGCCATCAGGGACGGTACCTACAATGAGCAGTTCTTC	CAIRDGTYNEQFF	.	TRBJ2-1	.	TRBV10-3	13
TGTGCCAGCAGCCCCACTAGCGGGAGCTACGAGCAGTACTTC	CASSPTSGSYEQYF	TRBD2	TRBJ2-7	.	TRBV11-2	14
TGTGCCAGCAGCTTGGGCAGGAACACTGAAGCTTTCTTT	CASSLGRNTEAFF	.	TRBJ1-1	.	TRBV5-6	13
TGTGCCAGCAGTGTGAGGGGGGGAGAGACCCAGTACTTC	CASSVRGGETQYF	.	TRBJ2-5	.	TRBV2	13
TGTGCCAGCAGTCGTGGGGGACATAGCAATCAGCCCCAGCATTTT	CASSRGGHSNQPQHF	.	TRBJ1-5	.	TRBV6-4	15
TGTGCCAGCAGGGCCGGCGCGACAATTAACTATGGCTACACCTTC	CASRAGATINYGYTF	.	TRBJ1-2	.	TRBV7-2	15
TGTGCCAGCAGGATAGGGCAGGGTATCGAAGGGCAAGAGACCCAGTACTTC	CASRIGQGIEGQETQYF	.	TRBJ2-5	.	TRBV28	17
TGTGCCTGGAGTGTTGGACTCACGGGGGCCGGGGAGCTGTTTTTT	CAWSVGLTGAGELFF	.	TRBJ2-2	once	TRBV30	15
TGTGCCAGCTCACCAGCGGGAACCACCTACACAGATACGCAGTATTTT	CASSPAGTTYTDTQYF	.	TRBJ2-3	.	TRBV18	16
TGTGCCAGCAGCTTAGAGGCAGGGAGGGCGGCCGGGGAGCTGTTTTTT	CASSLEAGRAAGELFF	TRBD2	TRBJ2-2	.	TRBV7-6	16
TGTGCCTGGAGTTTCTCCGGGACAGGGCTATACGAGCAGTACTTC	CAWSFSGTGLYEQYF	TRBD1	TRBJ2-7	.	TRBV30	15
TGTGCCAGCAGCCAATCGGGGGCCAATGACCGCATCATGAACACTGAAGCTTTCTTT	CASSQSGANDRIMNTEAFF	.	TRBJ1-1	.	TRBV16	19
TGTGCCAGCAAATCGGAAAAGGGAGGTGAAGCTTTCTTT	CASKSEKGGEAFF	.	TRBJ1-1	many	TRBV25-1	13
TGTGCCAGCAGCGTGGGACACAACTATGGCTACACCTTC	CASSVGHNYGYTF	.	TRBJ1-2	.	TRBV14	13
TGCAGCGTTGAAGATGGGATAAGGACAGGGTCGGCTGAAGCTTTCTTT	CSVEDGIRTGSAEAFF	TRBD1	TRBJ1-1	.	TRBV29-1	16
TGTGCCAGCAGCTTAGATGATAGGACCCCGCGGTACAATGAGCAGTTCTTC	CASSLDDRTPRYNEQFF	.	TRBJ2-1	.	TRBV11-2	17
TGTGCCAGCAGTGAAGGACAGGGGTTCGAGCAGTACTTC	CASSEGQGFEQYF	TRBD1	TRBJ2-7	few	TRBV2	13
TGTGCCTGGGGTGCGAGCAGAGGCAATTTTAATGAGCAGTTCTTC	CAWGASRGNFNEQFF	.	TRBJ2-1	.	TRBV30	15
TGTGCCAGCAGCTTGTCAGCGGGCTTATACGAGCAGTACTTC	CASSLSAGLYEQYF	.	TRBJ2-7	.	TRBV7-9	14
TGCAGTGCTAGGCGCACGGGGGGCTACACCTTC	CSARRTGGYTF	.	TRBJ1-2	.	TRBV20-1	11
TGCGCCAGCAGCCATCTTAGCGGCTCTGGGGCCAACGTCCTGACTTTC	CASSHLSGSGANVLTF	.	TRBJ2-6	.	TRBV4-3	16
TGTGCCAGCAGCCAAGAGGGAATGAACACCGGGGAGCTGTTTTTT	CASSQEGMNTGELFF	.	TRBJ2-2	.	TRBV3-1/TRBV3-2	15
TGTGCCAGCAGCCAAGGGGCAGGAGGACCCACTGAAGCTTTCTTT	CASSQGAGGPTEAFF	.	TRBJ1-1	.	TRBV3-1/TRBV3-2	15
TGTGCCTGGAGTGTTGGGAGCGCTGAAGCTTTCTTT	CAWSVGSAEAFF	.	TRBJ1-1	few	TRBV30	12
TGCGCCAGCAGCCCCGGTGGCCTTAATGAAAAACTGTTTTTT	CASSPGGLNEKLFF	.	TRBJ1-4	.	TRBV5-1	14
TGTGCCAGCTCCCCAGGGGGCCTCAACGAGCAGTACTTC	CASSPGGLNEQYF	TRBD1	TRBJ2-7	.	TRBV18	13
TGTGCCAGCAGCTTCACTAGAAGCTCCTACAATGAGCAGTTCTTC	CASSFTRSSYNEQFF	.	TRBJ2-1	.	TRBV7-3	15